This entry features one T cell receptor (beta chain) sequence. V lost 5 bases, J lost 0 bases, and 19 bases lay in between. The CDR3 loop spans 17 amino acids. Looked up from germline, CDR1 is SEHNR and CDR2 is FQNEAQ (reference sequence). The data stem from a study of chemoradiotherapy in HPV16-positive cancers. The protocol was immunoSEQ multiplex PCR, while the TCRdb copy is restricted to in-frame clones and leaves out a portion. The table lists fewer than 1,400 clones, roughly 85% of them singletons. This receptor was obtained from a human donor with HPV-associated anogenital cancer. Sequenced material: tumor tissue, taken from a patient who underwent chemoradiotherapy. V gene TRBV7-9 combines with J gene TRBJ1-1, with TRBD1 as a possible D gene (6 bases). CDR3 amino acids: CASSRGAGVLMNTEAFF. The CDR3 DNA reads as TGTGCCAGCAGCCGGGGGGCGGGGGTTTTGATGAACACTGAAGCTTTCTTT.